This T cell receptor (beta chain) was obtained from a study of cytomegalovirus exposure and HLA in healthy donors (dated by TCRdb to 2015 to 2018). As for the study more broadly: In an earlier analysis of 550 to 750 of the donors, 250 to 350 Gb of sequence data and roughly 100 million unique TCR beta sequences from 180 million or so T cells were reported. Several DR-DQ haplotypes were handled as single units for association and clustering because linkage in the cohort was strong. Across 300 to 400 genotyped donors of the cohort, an average of approximately 240,000 unique TCR beta nucleotide sequences per donor were sequenced, and around 19% of those sequences were non-productive. Alongside the repertoire data, information on donor age, sex, ethnicity and CMV serostatus was compiled. Besides the first cohort of 500 to 700 subjects, a separate validation cohort made up of over 95 different subjects was used. The study was designed to test whether signatures of past pathogen exposure could be identified by cataloging public T cell receptors. Rather than drawing on any new phenotypic data, the later analysis identified candidate immune exposures from TCR beta sequences and the way those sequences occurred across donors. Roughly 300 gigabases of sequencing data and 70 million to 100 million unique TCR sequences were included in an early release covering 550 to 800 HLA-typed donors. An earlier analysis of roughly 580 of the donors used high-throughput TCR beta sequencing to judge whether each TCR beta V gene segment behaved as functional or pseudogenic. The genetic ancestry cluster associated with self-reported Caucasian donors included roughly four fifths of the roughly 360 genotyped donors. To predict cytomegalovirus infection status, the study combined high-throughput TCR immunosequencing, statistical association of individual TCRs with disease status, and machine learning. HLA typing included class I and class II loci at four-digit resolution. Every discovery cohort repertoire had been produced on one sequencing platform. In a later analysis, previously published TCR beta repertoires from about 670 donors were re-analyzed and high-resolution HLA genotyping was added so that TCR occurrence patterns could be studied. The study profiled the T cell repertoires of some 610 subjects by immunosequencing and related them to cytomegalovirus serostatus. In a later genetic analysis, genome-wide SNP genotypes for about three fifths of the 666 donors were used, and that subset was treated as a discovery cohort. The number of typed donors differed by locus: roughly 629-630 for A, B, C, DRB1 and DQB1; approximately 540 for DQA1; around 580 for DPA1; and around 470 for DPB1.

The CDR3 holds 13 amino acids from the cysteine to the phenylalanine. CDR3 DNA is the only sequence kept; it has 39 bases, read in frame from the first base. The germline V gene (reference sequence) sets CDR1 to MNHNY and CDR2 to SVGAGI. This clone showed up just a few times. Its antigen has not been determined. At one of its ends the junction is not consistent with the germline gene, which may arise from a read error. The cohort was made up of approximately 700 healthy bone marrow donors. All cohort members were sampled while nominally healthy, although unrecorded immune exposures were likely present. The donor was CMV seropositive and was included in the group of 250 to 300 seropositive cohort members. Every donor gave a peripheral blood sample, and the peripheral blood mononuclear cells from that sample were used for TCR beta sequencing. The Qiagen DNeasy Blood Extraction Kit was used to extract genomic DNA from the blood cell samples.

Preparation of the library involved the immunoSEQ multiplex PCR assay. For the multiplex PCR, a mixture combining 60 forward primers for TCR Vbeta segments and 13 reverse primers for TCR Jbeta segments was used. A multiplex PCR assay on genomic DNA amplified the CDR3 region of rearranged TCR beta genes. The amplified TCR beta libraries were sequenced on the Illumina HiSeq System as 87-base-pair reads. On the study's bioinformatics: A later analysis tallied roughly 78 million unique TCR beta chains across the 610 or so repertoires, and 10 million to 11 million of those chains were shared by two or more donors. Raw reads were error-corrected and collapsed into unique sequences by a nearest-neighbor algorithm in which closely related sequences were merged to remove PCR and sequencing errors. Alignment of CDR3 sequences to IMGT reference sequences was used to assign V, D and J gene segments. For a sequence to be retained, at least a six-nucleotide match to both a V gene segment and a J gene segment was required. Rearrangements were called productive when the CDR3 lacked stop codons and stayed in frame with V and J; all others were non-productive. Following IMGT convention, CDR3 was defined as the stretch from the second conserved V-encoded cysteine up to the conserved J-encoded phenylalanine. Sequences without an unambiguous match to a single V gene segment were excluded from the earlier analysis of a few hundred of the donors. An earlier analysis of 450 to 650 of the donors called V segments functional above 56.7% productive rearrangements and segregating when the between-donor standard deviation exceeded 5%. A statistical classification framework was built for diagnosing cytomegalovirus status from the catalog of TCR beta chain sequences. V and J gene assignment, in a later analysis, came from comparing TCR nucleotide sequences with IMGT/GENE-DB human TR gene sequences. The TCRdist pipeline was used in a later analysis to assign CDR3 sequences and most-parsimonious VDJ recombination scenarios. A later analysis defined each TCR beta chain by its CDR3 amino acid sequence plus V-gene family, and excluded reads lacking a unique V-gene family. In a later analysis, a few hundred highly shared, low-generation-probability nucleotide sequences were removed to address suspected cross-contamination and a sequencing artifact. A later analysis calculated a clonal expansion index for each public chain from normalized within-repertoire ranks of inferred template counts. In a later analysis, generation probabilities were computed with a VDJ recombination model fitted to out-of-frame rearrangements, and the resulting probabilities were checked against IGoR. A later analysis scored TCR-TCR, TCR-HLA and TCR-CMV co-occurrence with hypergeometric tests, applying a repertoire-size bias correction to TCR pairs. To estimate false discovery rates, a later analysis permuted the HLA or CMV assignments 20 times. A later analysis grouped co-occurring TCRs with DBSCAN, adding TCRdist sequence similarity when clustering within HLA-allele-positive subsets. Repertoires with fewer than 30,000 or more than 120,000 public chains were left out of co-occurrence clustering, as were several repertoires with anomalous nucleotide sharing. TCRdb mirrors the immuneACCESS table, restricted to in-frame sequences. Some clones are absent from its copies; in checked studies, under half trace to an unresolved V gene, and the reason for the others is unknown. V, J and clone size derive from that table, while D and trimming were established from the DNA sequence. Across this sample there are some 150,000 clones, with approximately 63% seen only once. The ten biggest clones cover 2.1% of the sample.

Study-wide findings and limitations: This cohort had only TCR beta chains sequenced, and the lack of alpha or paired-chain data limited which features could be detected. Because the 87-base-pair reads could not distinguish some IMGT-functional V segments, including TRBV6-2 and TRBV6-3, those segments were excluded. Compared with equally common non-associated chains, HLA-associated TCR beta chains in a later analysis were more clonally expanded and had lower generation probabilities. According to a later analysis, parvovirus B19, influenza, CMV and Epstein-Barr virus appeared linked to several top co-occurrence clusters. The earlier analysis of about 600 of the donors excluded about 16 rarely observed V segments, including chromosome 9 orphons, because counts were too low. The only immune exposure information available for the cohort was CMV serostatus. According to a later analysis, TCR association rates differed among HLA loci, with DRB1 alleles showing the most associated TCRs and HLA-C alleles showing the fewest. Roughly uniform sequencing depth across donors was assumed in presence/absence analyses, although this assumption may not hold. While some public TCRs were present in many individuals, most TCR sequences turned up only very rarely across donors. Correlated functional status among segregating V segments might be attributable to linkage disequilibrium, but an unknown experimental factor could not be ruled out. According to a later genetic analysis, donors in an Asian-associated ancestry cluster had fewer N-insertions in productive TCRs than the roughly 700-donor mean. When HLA alleles, especially DR and DQ, strongly co-occurred, TCR associations were difficult to assign to individual alleles. In an earlier analysis of 500 to 650 of the donors, most TCR beta V segments appeared in productive rearrangements about 87% or about 30% of the time, broadly matching IMGT annotations. According to a later analysis, most CMV-associated TCR beta chains appeared to be HLA-restricted, and the HLA associations seemed to be driven largely by CMV exposure. Specific HLA alleles were associated with 15,000 to 20,000 TCR beta sequences at a false discovery rate of 0.05 in a later analysis. The sequencing pipeline was judged likely to have produced a cluster of highly shared sequence variants as a technical artifact. A few of the identified cytomegalovirus-associated TCR beta chains were confirmed in vitro to be specific for cytomegalovirus antigens. HLA typing was unavailable for some donors at each locus, so association tests used only the typed subset. A later genetic analysis associated a missense DCLRE1C variant with V-gene and J-gene trimming of TCR beta chains, and an independent cohort replicated the association. A further reported finding was that TCR beta sequences accurately predicted the HLA-A and HLA-B alleles for most subjects in the first cohort. According to the authors, the approach could potentially be generalized to other disease states and immunological phenotypes. A total of 150 or so TCR beta chains were listed by the study as associated with cytomegalovirus. In both the original and validation cohorts, the classifier was reported to diagnose cytomegalovirus status with high specificity and sensitivity.

This clonotype was obtained from a woman in her sixties in good health and CMV-seropositive. The sample comprised PBMCs. The chain is encoded by TRBV6-6 joined to TRBJ1-1; the D gene identity is not certain. Here the CDR3 is given as CASTYTMNTEAFF. The DNA is as follows: TGTGCCAGCACTTACACAATGAACACTGAAGCTTTCTTT.